This T cell receptor beta chain came from a study of blood T cell repertoires in COVID-19. Across the study: COVID-19 samples collected from the United States, Italy and Spain covered acute and convalescent phases.

Patients of the Seattle cohort, enrolled during active infection, were followed longitudinally. This clone was observed once. With 4 bases removed from V and 5 bases from J, the gap between germline ends came to 14 bases. From germline, CDR1 is KGHSH and CDR2 LQKENI. The CDR3 spans 14 residues. As originally analysed: Amplification with reference gene primers provided the estimates of nucleated cell counts. The repertoire was sequenced with immunoSEQ multiplex PCR; TCRdb's copy has only in-frame clones and lacks some. That table is the source of V, J and clone size, and D and trimming were worked out from the DNA. The sample lists 120,000 to 150,000 clones; about 88% were seen once.

The sample taken for sequencing was peripheral blood. The receptor was derived from a human donor with COVID-19, enrolled during active disease. The donor label of this sample is uncertain. The genes are TRBV18 and TRBJ1-1, with D tentatively TRBD1 (5 bases). The CDR3 loop reads CASSRSTSGTEAFF. CDR3 DNA: TGTGCCAGCTCACGGTCAACTTCAGGGACTGAAGCTTTCTTT.